The 8 T cell receptor beta chains listed next were all sequenced from one sample in a study of blood T cell repertoires in COVID-19. Sequencing used immunoSEQ multiplex PCR; TCRdb keeps in-frame clones, though not all of them. The sample has over 150,000 clones, about three quarters seen once. Sequences were obtained from peripheral blood. Source of these receptors: a woman in her sixties or seventies with acute or convalescent COVID-19.

This clone was recorded a few times. This sequence joins TRBV5-1 and TRBJ2-5; 15 nucleotides match TRBD2. This CDR3 is built from 17 residues. V shed 3 bases, J shed 4 bases, and the junction held 7 bases outside the gene matches. The germline V gene has CDR1 SGHRS and CDR2 YFSETQ. The CDR3 protein is CASSSGLAGGSGETQYF. The CDR3 DNA is TGCGCCAGCAGCTCGGGACTAGCGGGAGGATCGGGAGAGACCCAGTACTTC.

This clone turned up a few times. The chain joins TRBV9 to TRBJ2-1, with 10 bases aligning to TRBD2. The CDR3 spans 17 residues. V lost 2 bases to trimming and J lost 5 bases; unmatched junction nucleotides: 10. CDR1 and CDR2 (germline): SGDLS, YYNGEE. CDR3 residues: CASSVRIVLAGNNEQFF. CDR3 DNA sequence: TGTGCCAGCAGCGTCCGAATAGTACTAGCGGGAAACAATGAGCAGTTCTTC.

The chain employs TRBV19 and TRBJ2-4, with D possibly matching TRBD1 (6 bases). The germline CDR1 and CDR2 sequences are LNHDA and SQIVND (reference sequence). CDR3 length: 11 residues. Trimming took 6 bases from V and 13 from J, leaving 13 bases between them. Here the CDR3 DNA reads TGTGCCAGTAGGACAGGTGAGGTACAGTACTTC. Its protein is CASRTGEVQYF.

This clone was observed once. CDR3: CASSRRRGEQYF. The CDR3 bases are TGTGCCAGCAGCCGCCGGAGGGGCGAGCAGTACTTC. This rearrangement joins TRBV13 to TRBJ2-7, with D possibly being TRBD2 (6 bases). Trimming took off 5 bases at V and 6 bases at J, with 11 bases between the two ends. The CDR3 runs 12 residues. The germline V gene has CDR1 PRHDT and CDR2 FYEKMQ (reference sequence).

This chain connects TRBV7-3 to TRBJ2-2; 7 bases are a match to TRBD2. V was clipped by 5 bases and J by 2 bases; unmatched bases: 8. The CDR3 is 16 amino acids. The germline V gene has CDR1 SGHTA and CDR2 FQGTGA. The CDR3 DNA reads TGTGCCAGCAGCCCCCCCGGGACTACCAACACCGGGGAGCTGTTTTTT. This gives the protein CASSPPGTTNTGELFF. Using reference TRBV7-3 and TRBJ2-2 for the parts outside the CDR3, the full variable domain is GAGVSQTPSNKVTEKGKYVELRCDPISGHTALYWYRQSLGQGPEFLIYFQGTGAADDSGLPNDRFFAVRPEGSVSTLKIQRTERGDSAVYLCASSPPGTTNTGELFFGEGSRLTVL.

The genes are TRBV25-1 and TRBJ1-3; D is uncertain. Trimming cost V 1 base and J 0 bases, with 10 bases left between them. CDR1 MGHDK and CDR2 SYGVNS come from the germline V gene. This CDR3 is 16 amino acids long. CDR3 nucleotides: TGTGCCAGCAGTGAATTAATCGTGAGCTCTGGAAACACCATATATTTT. Encoded protein: CASSELIVSSGNTIYF.

This chain connects TRBV10-2 to TRBJ2-7, with 11 bases identical to TRBD1. This CDR3 has 15 residues. Losses at the gene ends were 0 bases for V and 4 bases for J; bases not matched to a gene: 2. CDR1 WSHSY and CDR2 SAAADI come from the germline V gene. In DNA, the CDR3 is TGCGCCAGCAGTGAGTCGGGACAGGGGGATTACGAGCAGTACTTC. It specifies CASSESGQGDYEQYF.

V usage is TRBV5-1 and J usage is TRBJ2-5, with D possibly being TRBD1 (5 bases). Trimming took 0 bases from V and 5 from J, leaving 17 bases between them. CDR1 and CDR2 (germline): SGHRS, YFSETQ. The CDR3 has 16 amino acids. The CDR3 is CASSLALQGLGETQYF. In DNA form, the CDR3 reads TGCGCCAGCAGCTTGGCCTTGCAGGGATTAGGGGAGACCCAGTACTTC.